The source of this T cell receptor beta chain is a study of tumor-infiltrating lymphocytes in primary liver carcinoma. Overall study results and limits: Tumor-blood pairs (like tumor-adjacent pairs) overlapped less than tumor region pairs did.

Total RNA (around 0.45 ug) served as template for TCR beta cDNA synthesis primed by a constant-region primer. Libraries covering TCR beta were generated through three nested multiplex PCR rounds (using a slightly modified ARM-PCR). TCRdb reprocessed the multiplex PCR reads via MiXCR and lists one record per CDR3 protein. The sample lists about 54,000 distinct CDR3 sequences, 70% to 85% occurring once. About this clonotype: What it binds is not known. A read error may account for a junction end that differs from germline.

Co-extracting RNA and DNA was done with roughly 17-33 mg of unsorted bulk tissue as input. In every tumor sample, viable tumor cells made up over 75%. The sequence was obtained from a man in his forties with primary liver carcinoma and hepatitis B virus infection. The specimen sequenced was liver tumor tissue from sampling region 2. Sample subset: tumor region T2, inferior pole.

CDR3 DNA: TGTGCCAGCTGTGAACAGAATGAGCGGTTCTTC. It specifies CASCEQNERFF. The J gene is TRBJ2-1, the V gene TRBV6-1; D gene uncertain. Germline CDR1 and CDR2: MNHNS and SASEGT. The CDR3 consists of 11 residues.